This T cell receptor (beta chain) was sequenced in a study of CD8+CD57+ T cells in acquired aplastic anemia. On the study more broadly: Quantities of DNA derived from sorted CD4+ and CD8+ cells averaged roughly 3.4 ug.

TCR beta VDJ and CDR3 profiling used genomic DNA as template. TCRdb re-derived calls from the reads in MiXCR, one entry per CDR3 protein. The sample has about 260,000 distinct CDR3 sequences, about 80% seen once. This clonotype was observed once. As yet, its antigen is unknown. Study-wide results and limits: Sharing between patients and controls was observed for 25 to 30 CD8+ CDR3 sequences.

Patients included in sequencing had previously demonstrated CD8+CD57+ cell expansion by flow cytometry. Patients had not yet gotten any therapy when their blood was taken for sampling. This CDR3 region has 14 residues. V lost 3 bases, J lost 14 bases, and 15 bases stayed unmatched. CDR1 is SEHNR and CDR2 is FQNEAQ in the germline V gene (reference sequence). The sample taken for sequencing was sorted CD4+, CD8+, or CD8+CD57+ T cells (not recorded which) from PBMCs. This receptor was obtained from a human donor with aplastic anemia. This chain links TRBV7-9 with TRBJ2-5; 7 bases agree with TRBD2. CDR3 region: CASSFTSAKSSSYF. For the CDR3, the DNA is TGTGCCAGCAGCTTTACTAGCGCAAAGAGCAGTTCTTACTTC.